This T cell receptor (beta chain) was found in a study of patients and donors after allogeneic stem cell transplantation (dated by TCRdb to the early 2020s). This clonotype was seen more than once but under ten times. It lacks a known antigen. Qualities for individual bases were not recorded, and no much larger clone is one base off. Its CDR3 holds 14 amino acids, cysteine through phenylalanine. Only the CDR3 DNA stays, 42 bases, in frame from base 1. Relative to germline, V is missing 3 bases and J is missing 5 bases, with 3 bases of the junction outside any gene match. CDR1 and CDR2, looked up from the germline V gene, are SGHAT and FQNNGV. The method was RT-PCR. The listed sequencing device is NextSeq 550. The public reads were run again by TCRdb, first through fastp at Q25 and then through MiXCR, and only productive beta chains were kept. For every CDR3 protein sequence, its rows merge into one entry that carries the most common genes and DNA. Recorded for this sample are approximately 60,000 distinct CDR3 sequences; about an eighth of them occurred a single time. The ten largest clones capture 25% to 40% of the sample.

The chain links TRBV11-2 with TRBJ2-3, with 9 bases aligning to TRBD1. The source is a human donor who was either an allogeneic HSCT recipient or a stem cell or donor lymphocyte infusion donor (not recorded which). It is not recorded whose cells these are; they may come from a transplant donor. The sample consisted of blood, either unsorted or a sorted T cell fraction (not recorded which). For the CDR3, the sequence is CASSLDRGRDTQYF. The sequenced DNA: TGTGCCAGCAGCTTGGACAGGGGTAGAGATACGCAGTATTTT.